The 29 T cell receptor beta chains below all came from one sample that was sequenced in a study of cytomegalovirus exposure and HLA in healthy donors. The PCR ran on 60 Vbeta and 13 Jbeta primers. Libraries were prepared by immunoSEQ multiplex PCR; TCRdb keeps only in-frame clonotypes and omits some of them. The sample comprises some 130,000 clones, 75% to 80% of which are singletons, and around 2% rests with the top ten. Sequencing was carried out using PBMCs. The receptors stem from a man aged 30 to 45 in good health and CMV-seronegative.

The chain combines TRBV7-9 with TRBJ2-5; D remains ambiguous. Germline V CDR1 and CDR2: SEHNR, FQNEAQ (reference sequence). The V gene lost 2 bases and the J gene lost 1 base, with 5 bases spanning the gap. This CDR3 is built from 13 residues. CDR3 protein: CASSLTTQETQYF. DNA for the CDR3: TGTGCCAGCAGCTTAACAACCCAAGAGACCCAGTACTTC.

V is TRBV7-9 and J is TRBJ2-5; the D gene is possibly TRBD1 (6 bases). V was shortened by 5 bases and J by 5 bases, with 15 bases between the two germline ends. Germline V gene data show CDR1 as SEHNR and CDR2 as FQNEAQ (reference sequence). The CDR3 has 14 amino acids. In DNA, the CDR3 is TGTGCCAGCAGCCCCCAGGGGCGTTCGGAGACCCAGTACTTC. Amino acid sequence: CASSPQGRSETQYF.

The CDR3 loop is CASSLVGGNYGYTF. CDR3 coding DNA: TGTGCCAGCAGTTTAGTAGGGGGCAACTATGGCTACACCTTC. V usage is TRBV27 and J usage is TRBJ1-2; 7 nucleotides line up with TRBD1. V lost 2 bases and J lost 2; bases outside the gene matches: 2. This CDR3 has 14 amino acids. The V gene's germline CDR1 is MNHEY and CDR2 SMNVEV (reference sequence).

The CDR3 protein is CASRQGQNTEAFF. The CDR3 DNA sequence: TGTGCCAGCAGACAGGGACAGAACACTGAAGCTTTCTTT. The chain carries TRBV6-1 and TRBJ1-1; tentatively, D is TRBD1 (6 bases). Per germline, CDR1 MNHNS and CDR2 SASEGT. Trimming took off 6 bases at V and 1 base at J, with 9 bases between the two ends. This CDR3 contains 13 residues.

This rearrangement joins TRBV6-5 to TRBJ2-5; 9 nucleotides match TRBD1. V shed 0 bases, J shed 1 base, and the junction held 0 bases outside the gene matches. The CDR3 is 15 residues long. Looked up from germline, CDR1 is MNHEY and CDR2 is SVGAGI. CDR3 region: CASSYSDRGQETQYF. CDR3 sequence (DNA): TGTGCCAGCAGTTACTCGGACAGGGGCCAAGAGACCCAGTACTTC.

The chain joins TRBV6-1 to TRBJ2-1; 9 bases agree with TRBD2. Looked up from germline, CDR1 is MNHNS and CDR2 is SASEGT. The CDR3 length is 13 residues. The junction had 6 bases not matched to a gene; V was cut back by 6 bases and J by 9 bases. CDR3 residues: CASSAGGPGEQFF. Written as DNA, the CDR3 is TGTGCCAGCAGCGCGGGAGGGCCGGGTGAGCAGTTCTTC.

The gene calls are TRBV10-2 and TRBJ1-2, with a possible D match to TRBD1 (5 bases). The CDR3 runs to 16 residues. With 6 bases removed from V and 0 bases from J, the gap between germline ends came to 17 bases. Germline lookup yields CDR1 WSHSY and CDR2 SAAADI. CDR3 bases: TGCGCCAGCAGGGGTCCGATGGGGGGAGCTAACTATGGCTACACCTTC. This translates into CASRGPMGGANYGYTF.

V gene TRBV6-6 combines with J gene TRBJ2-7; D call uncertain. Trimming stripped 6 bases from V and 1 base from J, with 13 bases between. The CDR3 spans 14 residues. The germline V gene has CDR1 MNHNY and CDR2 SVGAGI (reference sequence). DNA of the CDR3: TGTGCCAGCAGCCACTTAAGTTCTTCCTACGAGCAGTACTTC. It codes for CASSHLSSSYEQYF.

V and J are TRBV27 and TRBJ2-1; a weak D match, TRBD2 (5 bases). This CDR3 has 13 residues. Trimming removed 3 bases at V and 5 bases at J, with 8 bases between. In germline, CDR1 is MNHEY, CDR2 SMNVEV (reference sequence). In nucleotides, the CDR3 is TGTGCCAGCAGTTTTCGGGGAAACAATGAGCAGTTCTTC. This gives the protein CASSFRGNNEQFF.

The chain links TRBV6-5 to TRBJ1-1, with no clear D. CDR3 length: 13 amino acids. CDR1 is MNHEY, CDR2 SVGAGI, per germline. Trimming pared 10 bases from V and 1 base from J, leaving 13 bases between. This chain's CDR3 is CAIAAGWNTEAFF. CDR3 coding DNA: TGTGCCATTGCCGCAGGCTGGAACACTGAAGCTTTCTTT.

The CDR3, as DNA: TGTGCCAGTAGTTGGCAGGGGGCCGGGGAGCTGTTTTTT. Amino acid sequence: CASSWQGAGELFF. The genes are TRBV19 and TRBJ2-2, with 7 bases identical to TRBD1. The CDR3 is made up of 13 amino acids. V was pared by 5 bases and J by 6 bases, with 3 bases of the junction left unmatched. Germline loops: CDR1 LNHDA, CDR2 SQIVND (reference sequence).

CDR3 DNA sequence: TGTGCCAGCAGCTTAAGCCTCTCCTACGAGCAGTACTTC. Residues: CASSLSLSYEQYF. The V gene is TRBV7-9, the J gene TRBJ2-7, with unresolved D. With 2 bases removed from V and 0 bases from J, the gap between germline ends came to 5 bases. The CDR3 contains 13 residues. Per the germline V gene, CDR1 is SEHNR and CDR2 is FQNEAQ (reference sequence).

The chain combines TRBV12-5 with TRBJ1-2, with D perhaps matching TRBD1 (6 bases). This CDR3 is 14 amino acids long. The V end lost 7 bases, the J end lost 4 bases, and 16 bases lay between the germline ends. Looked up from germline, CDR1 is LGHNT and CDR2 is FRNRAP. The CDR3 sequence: CASVSGTSFYGYTF. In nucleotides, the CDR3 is TGTGCTAGTGTTTCGGGGACATCGTTCTATGGCTACACCTTC.

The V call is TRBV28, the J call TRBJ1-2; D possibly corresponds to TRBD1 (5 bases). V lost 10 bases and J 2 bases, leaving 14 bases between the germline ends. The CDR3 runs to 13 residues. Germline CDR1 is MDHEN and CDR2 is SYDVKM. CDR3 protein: CAIAVGANYGYTF. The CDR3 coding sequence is TGTGCCATCGCCGTAGGGGCGAACTATGGCTACACCTTC.

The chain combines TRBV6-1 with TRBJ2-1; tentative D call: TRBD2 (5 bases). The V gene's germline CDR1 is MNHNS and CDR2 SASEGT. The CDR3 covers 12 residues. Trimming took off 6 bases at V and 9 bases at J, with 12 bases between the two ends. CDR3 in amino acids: CASRASFTEQFF. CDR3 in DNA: TGTGCCAGCAGGGCTAGCTTCACTGAGCAGTTCTTC.

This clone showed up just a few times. The CDR3 loop reads CASSYSGGAGANVLTF. DNA of the CDR3: TGTGCCAGCAGTTACTCTGGGGGCGCTGGGGCCAACGTCCTGACTTTC. This chain links TRBV6-5 with TRBJ2-6, with a possible D match to TRBD1 (6 bases). V was shortened by 0 bases and J by 2 bases, with 8 bases between the two germline ends. The CDR3 totals 16 residues. Germline V gene lookup returns CDR1 MNHEY and CDR2 SVGAGI.

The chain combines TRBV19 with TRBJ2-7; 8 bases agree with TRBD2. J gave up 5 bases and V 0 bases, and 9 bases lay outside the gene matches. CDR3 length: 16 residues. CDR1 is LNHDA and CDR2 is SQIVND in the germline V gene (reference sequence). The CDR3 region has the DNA TGTGCCAGTAGTATAGAAACGGGAGGGCCATATGACGAGCAGTACTTC. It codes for CASSIETGGPYDEQYF.

DNA for the CDR3: TGTGCCAGCAGTTTTGGAGGAAACTATGGCTACACCTTC. Translating gives CASSFGGNYGYTF. The chain couples TRBV28 to TRBJ1-2; D unclear. The CDR3 runs to 13 residues. Trimming stripped 3 bases from V and 2 bases from J, with 7 bases between. Germline V gene data show CDR1 as MDHEN and CDR2 as SYDVKM.

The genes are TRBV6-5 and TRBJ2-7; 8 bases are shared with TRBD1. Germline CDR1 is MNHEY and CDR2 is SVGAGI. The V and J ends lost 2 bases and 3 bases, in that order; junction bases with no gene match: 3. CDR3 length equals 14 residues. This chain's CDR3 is CASSYGDRGYEQYF. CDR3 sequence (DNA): TGTGCCAGCAGTTACGGTGACAGGGGCTACGAGCAGTACTTC.

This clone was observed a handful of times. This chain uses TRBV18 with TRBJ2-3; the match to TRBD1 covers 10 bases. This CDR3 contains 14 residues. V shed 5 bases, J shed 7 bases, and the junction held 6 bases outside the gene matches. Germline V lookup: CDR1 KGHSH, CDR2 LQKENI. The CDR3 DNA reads TGTGCCAGCTCAGGACAGGGGGGGTCAAATACGCAGTATTTT. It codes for CASSGQGGSNTQYF.

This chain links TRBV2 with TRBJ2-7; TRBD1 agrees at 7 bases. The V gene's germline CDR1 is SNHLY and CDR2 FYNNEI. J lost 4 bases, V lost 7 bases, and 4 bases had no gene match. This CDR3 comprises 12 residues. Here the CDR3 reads CASNRQGYEQYF. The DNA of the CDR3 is TGTGCCAGCAACCGACAGGGTTACGAGCAGTACTTC.

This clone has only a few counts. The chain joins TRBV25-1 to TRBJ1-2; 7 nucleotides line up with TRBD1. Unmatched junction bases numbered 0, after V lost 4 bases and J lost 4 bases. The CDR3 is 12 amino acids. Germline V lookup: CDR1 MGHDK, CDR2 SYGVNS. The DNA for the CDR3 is TGTGCCAGCAGTGGGACAGGCTATGGCTACACCTTC. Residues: CASSGTGYGYTF.

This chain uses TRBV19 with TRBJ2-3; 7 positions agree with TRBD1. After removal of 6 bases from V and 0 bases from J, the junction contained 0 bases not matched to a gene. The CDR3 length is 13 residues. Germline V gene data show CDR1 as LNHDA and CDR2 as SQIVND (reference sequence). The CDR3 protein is CASRQGSTDTQYF. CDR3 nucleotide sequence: TGTGCCAGTAGACAGGGGAGCACAGATACGCAGTATTTT.

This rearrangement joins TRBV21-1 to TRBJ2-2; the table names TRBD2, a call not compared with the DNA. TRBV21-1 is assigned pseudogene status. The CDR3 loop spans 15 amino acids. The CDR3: CASSKIGRNTGELFF. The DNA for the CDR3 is TGTGCCAGCAGCAAAATCGGTAGGAACACCGGGGAGCTGTTTTTT.

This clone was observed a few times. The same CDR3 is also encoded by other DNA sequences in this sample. The CDR3 region has the DNA TGTGCCAGCAGGCTAGCGGGAGGTGAGCAGTTCTTC. Protein product: CASRLAGGEQFF. This rearrangement joins TRBV27 to TRBJ2-1; TRBD2 matches at 11 bases. The CDR3 length is 12 residues. With V trimmed by 6 bases and J by 9 bases, 1 base remained unmatched. Germline V CDR1 and CDR2: MNHEY, SMNVEV (reference sequence).

CDR3 in DNA: TGTGCCAGCAGCTTCCCGGGACTGGGAGAGCAGTACTTC. It translates to CASSFPGLGEQYF. J is TRBJ2-7 and V is TRBV7-8; D perhaps matches TRBD2 (6 bases). This CDR3 has 13 residues. CDR1 and CDR2 (germline): SGHVS, FQNEAQ. V shed 3 bases and J shed 7 bases, with 13 bases lying between them.

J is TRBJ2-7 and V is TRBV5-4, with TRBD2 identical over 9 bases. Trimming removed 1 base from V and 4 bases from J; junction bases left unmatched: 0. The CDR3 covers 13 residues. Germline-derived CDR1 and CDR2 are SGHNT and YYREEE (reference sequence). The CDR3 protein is CASSLSGGYEQYF. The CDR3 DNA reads TGTGCCAGCAGCTTGAGCGGGGGGTACGAGCAGTACTTC. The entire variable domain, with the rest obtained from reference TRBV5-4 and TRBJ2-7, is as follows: ETGVTQSPTHLIKTRGQQVTLRCSSQSGHNTVSWYQQALGQGPQFIFQYYREEENGRGNFPPRFSGLQFPNYSSELNVNALELDDSALYLCASSLSGGYEQYFGPGTRLTVT.

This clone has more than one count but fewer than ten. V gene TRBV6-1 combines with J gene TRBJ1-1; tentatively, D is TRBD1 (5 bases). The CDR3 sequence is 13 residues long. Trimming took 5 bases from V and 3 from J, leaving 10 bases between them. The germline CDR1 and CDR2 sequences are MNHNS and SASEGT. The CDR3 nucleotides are TGTGCCAGCAGTAGGCAGGGTGACACTGAAGCTTTCTTT. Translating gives CASSRQGDTEAFF.

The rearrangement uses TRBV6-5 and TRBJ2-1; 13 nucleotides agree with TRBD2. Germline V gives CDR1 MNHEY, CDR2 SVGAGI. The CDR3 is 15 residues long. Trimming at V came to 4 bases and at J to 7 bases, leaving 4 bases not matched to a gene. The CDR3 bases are TGTGCCAGCAGTTCGACTAGCGGGAGGTTGAATGAGCAGTTCTTC. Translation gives CASSSTSGRLNEQFF.